The present TCR beta chain was sequenced within a study of cytomegalovirus exposure and HLA in healthy donors. Broader study findings: The study recorded fewer than 200 TCR beta chains that were cytomegalovirus-associated.

With regard to this clone: Its target is not known.

PCR primers comprised 60 Vbeta and 13 Jbeta primers. Assay: immunoSEQ multiplex PCR; the TCRdb copy retains only in-frame clones and omits some. The sample records about 190,000 clones, about nine tenths being singletons. Deletions cut 1 base from V and 2 bases from J, with 12 bases between. The CDR3 spans 16 residues. Germline V CDR1 and CDR2: SEHNR, FQNEAQ (reference sequence). The sequenced sample was PBMCs. The TCR comes from a boy aged 2 to 10 in good health and CMV-seronegative. The V gene is TRBV7-9, the J gene TRBJ1-5; weak D call: TRBD1 (5 bases). Written as DNA, the CDR3 is TGTGCCAGCAGCTTAGATATTGGAGGGGGCAATCAGCCCCAGCATTTT. This gives the protein CASSLDIGGGNQPQHF.